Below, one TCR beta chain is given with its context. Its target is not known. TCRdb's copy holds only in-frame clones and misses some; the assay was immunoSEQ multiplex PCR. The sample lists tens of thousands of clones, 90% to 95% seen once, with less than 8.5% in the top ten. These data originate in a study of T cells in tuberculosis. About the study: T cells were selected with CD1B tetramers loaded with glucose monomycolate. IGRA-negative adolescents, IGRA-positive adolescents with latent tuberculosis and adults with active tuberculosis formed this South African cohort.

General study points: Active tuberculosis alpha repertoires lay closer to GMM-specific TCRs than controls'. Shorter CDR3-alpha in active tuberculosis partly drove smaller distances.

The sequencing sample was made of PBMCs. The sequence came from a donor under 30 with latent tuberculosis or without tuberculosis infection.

CDR3 in amino acids: CASSSRQGWDTEAFF. CDR3 DNA: TGCGCCAGCAGCTCCCGACAGGGCTGGGACACTGAAGCTTTCTTT. The genes are TRBV5-1 and TRBJ1-1; 7 positions match TRBD1. Losses at the gene ends were 3 bases for V and 3 bases for J; bases not matched to a gene: 8. Per germline, CDR1 SGHRS and CDR2 YFSETQ. The CDR3 is 15 residues long. The whole variable domain, remainder taken from reference TRBV5-1 and TRBJ1-1, is KAGVTQTPRYLIKTRGQQVTLSCSPISGHRSVSWYQQTPGQGLQFLFEYFSETQRNKGNFPGRFSGRQFSNSRSEMNVSTLELGDSALYLCASSSRQGWDTEAFFGQGTRLTVV.